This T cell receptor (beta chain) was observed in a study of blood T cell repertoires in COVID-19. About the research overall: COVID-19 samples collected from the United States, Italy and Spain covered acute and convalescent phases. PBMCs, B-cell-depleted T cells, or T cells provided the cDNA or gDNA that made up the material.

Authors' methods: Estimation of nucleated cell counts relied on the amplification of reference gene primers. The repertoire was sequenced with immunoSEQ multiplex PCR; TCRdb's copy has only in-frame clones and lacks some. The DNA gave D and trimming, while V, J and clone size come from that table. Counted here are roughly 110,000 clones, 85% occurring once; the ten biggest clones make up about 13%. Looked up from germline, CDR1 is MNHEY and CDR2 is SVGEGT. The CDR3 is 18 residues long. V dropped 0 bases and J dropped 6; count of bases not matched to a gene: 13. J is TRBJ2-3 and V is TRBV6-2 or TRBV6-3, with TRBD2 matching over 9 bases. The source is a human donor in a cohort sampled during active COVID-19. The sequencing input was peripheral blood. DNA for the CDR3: TGTGCCAGCAGTTACTCCTCCCGGCTAGCGGGGTTGGGGGATACGCAGTATTTT. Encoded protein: CASSYSSRLAGLGDTQYF.